This is a list of T cell receptor beta chains from one sample in a study of T cells in Graves' hyperthyroidism and ophthalmopathy. TCRdb analysed the multiplex PCR reads with MiXCR anew, one entry per CDR3 protein. The data show over 650,000 distinct CDR3 sequences, about 16% seen once. Sequenced input: blood. The receptors originated from a man aged 18-30 years with Graves' hyperthyroidism. Each CDR3 is given without its conserved first and last residue. The order of the fields is J gene, V gene, CDR3 protein.

TRBJ1-6	TRBV10-2	ASTWTANSPLH
TRBJ2-7	TRBV28	ASRVGGGLREQY
TRBJ2-7	TRBV28	ASSPGDSDSYEQY
TRBJ2-3	TRBV3-1	ASSQRTSGSTDTQY
TRBJ1-1	TRBV24-1	ATSDHNTEAF
TRBJ2-2	TRBV24-1	ATSDFSGGTGELF
TRBJ2-1	TRBV7-8	ASRRLLAGGYNEQF
TRBJ2-1	TRBV27	ASSSLGGGRNNEQF
TRBJ1-5	TRBV4-1	ASSQVAGGGNQPQH
TRBJ2-1	TRBV12-3/TRBV12-4	ASSSQGAGAWDNEQF
TRBJ2-3	TRBV6-2/TRBV6-3	ASSPGGGTSTDTQY
TRBJ2-7	TRBV28	ASSNSQLSYEQY
TRBJ2-5	TRBV28	ASRPVGRNQETQY
TRBJ2-7	TRBV7-2	ASSEFSGSSYEQY
TRBJ1-2	TRBV11-2	ASSHQGRNYGYT
TRBJ1-1	TRBV20-1	SAREGWIRMNTGAF
TRBJ2-5	TRBV7-3	ASSSTGRGETQY
TRBJ1-1	TRBV30	AWSVGMRTEAF
TRBJ2-3	TRBV6-2/TRBV6-3	ASSRGAVTDTQY
TRBJ1-2	TRBV11-2	ASSLHRDPNYGYT
TRBJ2-7	TRBV5-1	ASSLSGLAGGHEQY
TRBJ2-1	TRBV27	ASSLVAGGNEQF